A selection of T cell receptor beta chains follows, all from one sample in a study of T-cell reconstitution after alpha-beta-depleted transplantation in children. MiXCR, run by TCRdb on the PCR reads, gives a single entry per CDR3 protein. Of 500,000 to 600,000 distinct CDR3 sequences in the sample, 25% to 30% were seen once. Here the sequenced sample was PBMCs, taken before TCRalphabeta/CD19-depleted stem cell transplant. These TCRs come from a boy in the first two years of life with Wiskott-Aldrich syndrome, due to receive a stem cell transplant. CDR3s include the opening cysteine and the closing phenylalanine or tryptophan. D genes are given only for firm matches. Clone size is not always given. Where it is, it says once, few, many or a class for expanded clones.

V: TRBV6-5
D: NA
size: NA
J: TRBJ2-3
CDR3: CASSYGLTRSADTQYF
DNA: TGTGCCAGCAGTTACGGGTTGACCAGAAGTGCAGATACGCAGTATTTT

V: TRBV19
D: NA
size: NA
J: TRBJ1-2
CDR3: CASSIEGLRGYTF
DNA: TGTGCCAGTAGTATTGAAGGGCTGAGAGGCTACACCTTC

V: TRBV27
D: NA
size: NA
J: TRBJ2-2
CDR3: CASSFLVGIKPGELFF
DNA: TGTGCCAGCAGTTTTTTGGTGGGAATCAAGCCCGGGGAGCTGTTTTTT

V: TRBV7-2
D: NA
size: NA
J: TRBJ2-1
CDR3: CASSLVLTGIFNEQFF
DNA: TGTGCCAGCAGCTTAGTTTTAACAGGGATCTTCAATGAGCAGTTCTTC

V: TRBV11-2
D: TRBD1
size: NA
J: TRBJ2-7
CDR3: CASSSRTGPGYF
DNA: TGTGCCAGCAGCTCAAGGACAGGCCCGGGGTACTTC

V: TRBV5-1
D: TRBD2
size: NA
J: TRBJ2-1
CDR3: CASSFRTSGRINYNEQFF
DNA: TGCGCCAGCAGCTTTCGGACTAGCGGGAGAATTAACTACAATGAGCAGTTCTTC

V: TRBV5-1
D: TRBD1
size: NA
J: TRBJ1-6
CDR3: CASSFTTGGQSPLHF
DNA: TGCGCCAGCAGCTTTACGACAGGGGGCCAATCACCCCTCCACTTT

V: TRBV28
D: TRBD2
size: once
J: TRBJ2-1
CDR3: CASSLPGTSGSLQFF
DNA: TGTGCCAGCAGTCTACCGGGGACTAGCGGGAGTTTGCAGTTCTTC

V: TRBV20-1
D: NA
size: NA
J: TRBJ2-2
CDR3: CSAILGATGELFF
DNA: TGCAGTGCTATTTTAGGTGCCACCGGGGAGCTGTTTTTT

V: TRBV4-1
D: NA
size: few
J: TRBJ1-3
CDR3: CASSQPLTSGNTIYF
DNA: TGCGCCAGCAGCCAACCTTTAACCTCTGGAAACACCATATATTTT

V: TRBV5-1
D: NA
size: few
J: TRBJ1-1
CDR3: CASSLSQQNTEAFF
DNA: TGCGCCAGCAGCTTGAGCCAGCAGAACACTGAAGCTTTCTTT

V: TRBV24-1
D: TRBD2
size: NA
J: TRBJ2-4
CDR3: CATSEAEGLAGLAKNIQYF
DNA: TGTGCCACCAGTGAAGCGGAGGGACTAGCGGGTCTAGCCAAAAACATTCAGTACTTC

V: TRBV20-1
D: NA
size: few
J: TRBJ2-1
CDR3: CSARWEEALVFSYNEQFF
DNA: TGCAGTGCTAGATGGGAGGAGGCCCTGGTTTTTTCCTACAATGAGCAGTTCTTC

V: TRBV10-3
D: NA
size: NA
J: TRBJ2-7
CDR3: CAISSDRLSSYEQYF
DNA: TGTGCCATCAGTTCTGACAGGTTGAGCTCCTACGAGCAGTACTTC

V: TRBV20-1
D: NA
size: few
J: TRBJ2-5
CDR3: CSARWGSETQYF
DNA: TGCAGTGCTAGATGGGGGTCAGAGACCCAGTACTTC

V: TRBV7-2
D: NA
size: NA
J: TRBJ2-1
CDR3: CASSKDSTGYNEQFF
DNA: TGTGCCAGCAGCAAGGACTCTACCGGGTACAATGAGCAGTTCTTC

V: TRBV4-1
D: TRBD2
size: NA
J: TRBJ2-2
CDR3: CASSHPGGLAGDLSGELFF
DNA: TGCGCCAGCAGCCACCCCGGAGGACTAGCGGGTGATCTTTCCGGGGAGCTGTTTTTT

V: TRBV5-6
D: TRBD2
size: few
J: TRBJ2-3
CDR3: CASSPGSSGSESWEYF
DNA: TGTGCCAGCAGCCCAGGGTCTAGCGGTTCAGAGTCTTGGGAGTATTTT

V: TRBV5-1
D: TRBD2
size: NA
J: TRBJ2-3
CDR3: CASSSTTSGQDTQYF
DNA: TGCGCCAGCAGCTCGACGACTAGCGGGCAAGATACGCAGTATTTT

V: TRBV20-1
D: NA
size: NA
J: TRBJ1-2
CDR3: CSARIRDKEVNNYGYTF
DNA: TGCAGTGCTCGAATCCGGGACAAGGAAGTAAATAACTATGGCTACACCTTC

V: TRBV5-1
D: TRBD2
size: NA
J: TRBJ2-3
CDR3: CASSMGLAGGYSTDTQYF
DNA: TGCGCCAGCAGCATGGGACTAGCGGGCGGTTATAGCACAGATACGCAGTATTTT

V: TRBV7-2
D: NA
size: NA
J: TRBJ1-1
CDR3: CASSPPGRGNTEAFF
DNA: TGTGCCAGCAGCCCCCCGGGCCGAGGGAACACTGAAGCTTTCTTT

V: TRBV12-3/TRBV12-4
D: NA
size: NA
J: TRBJ1-4
CDR3: CASSDWGEGLFF
DNA: TGTGCCAGCAGTGATTGGGGAGAGGGGTTGTTTTTT

V: TRBV10-1
D: TRBD2
size: NA
J: TRBJ2-3
CDR3: CASSDHSGRSVDTQYF
DNA: TGCGCCAGCAGTGATCATAGCGGGAGGTCGGTAGATACGCAGTATTTT

V: TRBV27
D: NA
size: once
J: TRBJ2-1
CDR3: CASSLSTAIYNEQFF
DNA: TGTGCCAGCAGTTTATCAACAGCCATCTACAATGAGCAGTTCTTC

V: TRBV5-1
D: TRBD1
size: NA
J: TRBJ2-3
CDR3: CASSPGTGDTDTQYF
DNA: TGCGCCAGCAGCCCCGGGACAGGAGACACAGATACGCAGTATTTT